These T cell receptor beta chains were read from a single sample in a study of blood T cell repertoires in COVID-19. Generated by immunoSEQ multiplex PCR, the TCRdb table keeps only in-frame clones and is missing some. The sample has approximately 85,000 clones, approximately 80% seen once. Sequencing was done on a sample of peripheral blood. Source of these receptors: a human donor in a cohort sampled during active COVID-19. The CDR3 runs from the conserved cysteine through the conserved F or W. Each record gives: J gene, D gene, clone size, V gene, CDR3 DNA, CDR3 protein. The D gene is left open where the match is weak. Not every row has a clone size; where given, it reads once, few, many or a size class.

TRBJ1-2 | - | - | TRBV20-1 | TGCAGTGCTAGAGGCCGGTACACCTTC | CSARGRYTF
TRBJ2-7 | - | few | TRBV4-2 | TGTGCCAGCAGCCAATCGACCCAGGGTGGGGACTACGAGCAGTACTTC | CASSQSTQGGDYEQYF
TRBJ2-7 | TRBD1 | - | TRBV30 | TGTGCCTGGAGTGTTGCCCCGACAGGGTCCTACGAGCAGTACTTC | CAWSVAPTGSYEQYF
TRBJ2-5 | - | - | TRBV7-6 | TGTGCCAGCAGCCCCCGACCCCAACAGCAAGAGACCCAGTACTTC | CASSPRPQQQETQYF
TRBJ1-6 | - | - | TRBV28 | TGTGCCAGCAGTTGGGGGGGGAATTCACCCCTCCACTTT | CASSWGGNSPLHF
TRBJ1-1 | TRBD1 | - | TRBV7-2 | TGTGCCAGCAGTTTCGGCCGGGACAGGGGGCCTAGCGGCACTGAAGCTTTCTTT | CASSFGRDRGPSGTEAFF
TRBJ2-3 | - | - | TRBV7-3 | TGTGCCAGCAGCTCCGGGACAAAGGGCCCCACAGATACGCAGTATTTT | CASSSGTKGPTDTQYF
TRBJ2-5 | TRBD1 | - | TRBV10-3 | TGTGCCATCAGTACTCCGACAGGGGGTGGCTCGGAGACCCAGTACTTC | CAISTPTGGGSETQYF
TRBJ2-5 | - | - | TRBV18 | TGTGCCAGCTCACAAGGGGATAAAGAGACCCAGTACTTC | CASSQGDKETQYF
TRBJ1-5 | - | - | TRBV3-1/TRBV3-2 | TGTGCCAGCAGCCAAGTCCGGGGTGATCAGCCCCAGCATTTT | CASSQVRGDQPQHF
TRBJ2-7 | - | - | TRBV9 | TGTGCCAGCAGCGTAGGACCTTCTGTAGGGGTGGCCTACGAGCAGTACTTC | CASSVGPSVGVAYEQYF
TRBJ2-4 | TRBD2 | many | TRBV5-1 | TGCGCCAGCAGCTTACTAGCGGGGGGCTCCATTCAGTACTTC | CASSLLAGGSIQYF
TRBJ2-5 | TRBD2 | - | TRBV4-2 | TGTGCCAGCAGCCGGTCCGGGACTAGCTTGGAGACCCAGTACTTC | CASSRSGTSLETQYF
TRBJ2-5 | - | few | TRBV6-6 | TGTGCCAGCAGTCCGAGGACGGCCAATTGGGGGGTGTACCAAGAGACCCAGTACTTC | CASSPRTANWGVYQETQYF
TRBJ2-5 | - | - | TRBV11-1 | TGTGCCAGCAGCGGTTCCGGCCGGGGAGAGACCCAGTACTTC | CASSGSGRGETQYF
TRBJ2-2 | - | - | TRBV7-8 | TGTGCCAGCAGCAGTGGGGCGCCGGCGAACACCGGGGAGCTGTTTTTT | CASSSGAPANTGELFF
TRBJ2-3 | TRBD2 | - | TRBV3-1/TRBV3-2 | TGTGCCAGCAGTCGCAGCGGGGGCACAGATACGCAGTATTTT | CASSRSGGTDTQYF
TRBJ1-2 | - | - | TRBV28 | TGTGCCAGCACAGGGGAATACTATGGCTACACCTTC | CASTGEYYGYTF
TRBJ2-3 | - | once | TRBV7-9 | TGTGCCAGCAGCTTAGCTTCGGTAGCATCAGATACGCAGTATTTT | CASSLASVASDTQYF
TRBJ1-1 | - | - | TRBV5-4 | TGTGCCAGCAGCTTGTTGGGACAAACTAACACTGAAGCTTTCTTT | CASSLLGQTNTEAFF
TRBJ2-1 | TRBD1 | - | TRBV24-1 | TGTGCCACCAGTGATTCCGGACAGGGTCTTCAGGAGCAGTTCTTC | CATSDSGQGLQEQFF
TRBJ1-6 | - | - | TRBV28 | TGTGCCAGCAGTTTGGGCAGAACCTATAATTCACCCCTCCACTTT | CASSLGRTYNSPLHF
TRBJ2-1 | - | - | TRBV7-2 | TGTGCCAGCAGCTTGGGGCGCCCATCCTACAATGAGCAGTTCTTC | CASSLGRPSYNEQFF
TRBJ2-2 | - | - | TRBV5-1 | TGCGCCAGCAGTTCACTTAATACCGGGGAGCTGTTTTTT | CASSSLNTGELFF
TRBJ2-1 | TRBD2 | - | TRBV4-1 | TGCGCCAGCAGCCGACTAGCGACCTACAATGAGCAGTTCTTC | CASSRLATYNEQFF
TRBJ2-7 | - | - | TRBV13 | TGTGCCAGCAGCTCAACTACCGGGAGATTCGAGCAGTACTTC | CASSSTTGRFEQYF
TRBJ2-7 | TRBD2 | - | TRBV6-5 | TGTGCCAGCAGCCCCTGGACTAGTTCGTGGGAGCAGTACTTC | CASSPWTSSWEQYF
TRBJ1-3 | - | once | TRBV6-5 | TGTGCCACCATAGAGGGTGGAAGCTCTGGAAACACCATATATTTT | CATIEGGSSGNTIYF
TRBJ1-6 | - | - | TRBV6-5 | TGTGCCAGCACCCGGGGACAAAATAATTCACCCCTCCACTTT | CASTRGQNNSPLHF
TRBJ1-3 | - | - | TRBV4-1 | TGCGCCAGCAGCCAAGATGATCGACAGCTCTCTGGAAACACCATATATTTT | CASSQDDRQLSGNTIYF